The following is a T cell receptor beta chain sequence with its context. Per germline, CDR1 SGHTA and CDR2 FQGTGA. The CDR3 totals 13 residues. V lost 4 bases, J lost 5 bases, and 10 bases lay in between. Measured with immunoSEQ multiplex PCR; TCRdb has only the in-frame clones, and not every one. The table has 130,000 to 150,000 clones, 80% to 90% seen once. This sample was included in a study of blood T cell repertoires in COVID-19. Across the whole study: T cells, B-cell-depleted T cells, or PBMCs supplied cDNA or gDNA.

The origin of this receptor is a human donor in a cohort sampled during active COVID-19. The sample was peripheral blood. The chain recombines TRBV7-3 with TRBJ2-3; no clear D. As DNA, the CDR3 is TGTGCCAGCAGCTCCTTGCCCAGAGATACGCAGTATTTT. This sequence encodes CASSSLPRDTQYF.